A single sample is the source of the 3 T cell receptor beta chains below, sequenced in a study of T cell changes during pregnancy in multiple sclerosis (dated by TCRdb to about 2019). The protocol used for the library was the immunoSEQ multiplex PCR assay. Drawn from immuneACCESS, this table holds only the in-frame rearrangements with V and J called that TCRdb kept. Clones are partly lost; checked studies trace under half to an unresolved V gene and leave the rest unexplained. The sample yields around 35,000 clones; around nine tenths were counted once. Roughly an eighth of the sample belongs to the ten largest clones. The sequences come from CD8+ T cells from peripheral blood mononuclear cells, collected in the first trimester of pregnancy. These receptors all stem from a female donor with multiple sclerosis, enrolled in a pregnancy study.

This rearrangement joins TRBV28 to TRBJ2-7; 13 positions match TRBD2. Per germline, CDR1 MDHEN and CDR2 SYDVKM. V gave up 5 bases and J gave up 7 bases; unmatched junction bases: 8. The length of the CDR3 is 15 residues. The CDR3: CASSPRTSGSGEQYF. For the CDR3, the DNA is TGTGCCAGCAGTCCACGGACTAGCGGGAGTGGAGAGCAGTACTTC.

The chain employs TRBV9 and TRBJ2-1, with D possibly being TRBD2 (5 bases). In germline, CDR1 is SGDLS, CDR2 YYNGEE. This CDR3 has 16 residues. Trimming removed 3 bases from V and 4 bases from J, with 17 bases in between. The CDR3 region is CASSAPKAGLYNEQFF. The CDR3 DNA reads TGTGCCAGCAGCGCCCCAAAGGCGGGCCTTTACAATGAGCAGTTCTTC.

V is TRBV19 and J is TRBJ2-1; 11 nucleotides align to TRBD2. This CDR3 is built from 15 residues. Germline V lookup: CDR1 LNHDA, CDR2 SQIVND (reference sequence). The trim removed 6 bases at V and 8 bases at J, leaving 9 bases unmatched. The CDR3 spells CASSDTSGRGDEQFF. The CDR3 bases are TGTGCCAGTAGCGACACTAGCGGGAGAGGAGATGAGCAGTTCTTC. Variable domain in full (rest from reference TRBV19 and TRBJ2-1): DGGITQSPKYLFRKEGQNVTLSCEQNLNHDAMYWYRQDPGQGLRLIYYSQIVNDFQKGDIAEGYSVSREKKESFPLTVTSAQKNPTAFYLCASSDTSGRGDEQFFGPGTRLTVL.